The source of this T cell receptor beta chain is a study of cytomegalovirus exposure and HLA in healthy donors. The CDR3 is made up of 14 amino acids. Trimming took off 0 bases at V and 0 bases at J, with 3 bases between the two ends. Looked up from germline, CDR1 is ENHRY and CDR2 is SYGVKD. The primer mix had 60 Vbeta and 13 Jbeta primers. The assay was immunoSEQ multiplex PCR, and TCRdb's table has in-frame clones only and misses some. Seen here are around 140,000 clones, about 80% observed once, and the top ten hold about 2.4%. Donors showed nominal health when sampled, although they likely had unrecorded immune exposures. General observations from the study: A likely sequencing artifact accounted for one observed cluster of highly shared sequence variants. In a later analysis, V- and J-gene trimming of beta chains associated with a DCLRE1C missense variant, replicated independently.

As to this clone: What it binds is not known.

This TCR was recovered from a woman aged 18-35 years in good health and CMV-seropositive. This chain connects TRBV10-3 to TRBJ1-5; D ambiguous. Specimen: PBMCs. DNA for the CDR3: TGTGCCATCAGTGAGTCGAGTAGCAATCAGCCCCAGCATTTT. This translates into CAISESSSNQPQHF.